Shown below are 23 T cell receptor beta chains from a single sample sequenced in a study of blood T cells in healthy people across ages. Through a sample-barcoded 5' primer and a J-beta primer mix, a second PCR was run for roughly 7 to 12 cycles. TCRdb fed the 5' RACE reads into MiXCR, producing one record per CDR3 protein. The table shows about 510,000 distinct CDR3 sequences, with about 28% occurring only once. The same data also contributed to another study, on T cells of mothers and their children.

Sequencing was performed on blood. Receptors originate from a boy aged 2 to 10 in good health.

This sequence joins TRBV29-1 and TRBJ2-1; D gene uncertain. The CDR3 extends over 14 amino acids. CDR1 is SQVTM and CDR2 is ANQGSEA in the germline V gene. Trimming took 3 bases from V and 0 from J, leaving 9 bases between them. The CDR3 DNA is TGCAGCGTTGAGAACGGTCTCTCCTACAATGAGCAGTTCTTC. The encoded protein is CSVENGLSYNEQFF.

CDR3 protein: CASSRTGTSTDTQYF. In DNA, the CDR3 is TGTGCCAGCAGCAGAACCGGGACTAGCACAGATACGCAGTATTTT. This chain links TRBV21-1 with TRBJ2-3; TRBD1, the table's D call, was not compared with the DNA. TRBV21-1 is tagged as a pseudogene. This CDR3 spans 15 amino acids.

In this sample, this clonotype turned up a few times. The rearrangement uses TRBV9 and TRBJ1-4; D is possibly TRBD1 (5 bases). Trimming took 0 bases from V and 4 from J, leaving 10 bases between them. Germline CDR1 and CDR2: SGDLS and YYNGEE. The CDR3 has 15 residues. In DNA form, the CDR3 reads TGTGCCAGCAGCGTAGGATTCGGGGGTAATGAAAAACTGTTTTTT. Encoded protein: CASSVGFGGNEKLFF.

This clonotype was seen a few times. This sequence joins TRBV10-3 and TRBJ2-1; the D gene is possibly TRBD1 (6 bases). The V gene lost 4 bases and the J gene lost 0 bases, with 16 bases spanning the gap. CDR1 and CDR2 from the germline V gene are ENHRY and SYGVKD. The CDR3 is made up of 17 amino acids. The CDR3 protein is CAISGMRGIYSYNEQFF. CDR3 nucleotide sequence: TGTGCCATCAGTGGAATGAGGGGGATCTACTCCTACAATGAGCAGTTCTTC.

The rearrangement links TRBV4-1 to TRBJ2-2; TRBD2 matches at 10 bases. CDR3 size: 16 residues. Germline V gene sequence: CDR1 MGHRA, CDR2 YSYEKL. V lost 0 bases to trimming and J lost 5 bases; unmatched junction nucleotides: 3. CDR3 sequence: CASSQEPSGSTGELFF. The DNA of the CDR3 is TGCGCCAGCAGCCAAGAACCTAGCGGGAGTACCGGGGAGCTGTTTTTT.

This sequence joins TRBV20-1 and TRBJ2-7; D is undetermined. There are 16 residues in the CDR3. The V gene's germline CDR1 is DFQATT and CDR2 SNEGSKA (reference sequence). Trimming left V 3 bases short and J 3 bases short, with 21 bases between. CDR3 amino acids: CSASFRLTEFGYEQYF. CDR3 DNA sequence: TGCAGTGCTAGTTTTCGCCTCACGGAGTTTGGCTACGAGCAGTACTTC.

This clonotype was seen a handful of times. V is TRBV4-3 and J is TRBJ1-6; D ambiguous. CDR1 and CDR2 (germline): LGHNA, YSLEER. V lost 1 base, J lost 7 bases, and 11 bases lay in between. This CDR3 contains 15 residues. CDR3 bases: TGCGCCAGCAGCCAAGGGGGAGGGATAAATTCACCCCTCCACTTT. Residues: CASSQGGGINSPLHF.

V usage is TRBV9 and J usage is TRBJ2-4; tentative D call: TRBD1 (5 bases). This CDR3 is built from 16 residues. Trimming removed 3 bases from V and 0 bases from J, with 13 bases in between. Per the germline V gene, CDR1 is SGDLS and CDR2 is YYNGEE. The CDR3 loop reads CASSGPGLLAKNIQYF. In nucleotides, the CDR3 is TGTGCCAGCAGCGGACCAGGGTTATTAGCCAAAAACATTCAGTACTTC. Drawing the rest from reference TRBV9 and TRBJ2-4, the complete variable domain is DSGVTQTPKHLITATGQRVTLRCSPRSGDLSVYWYQQSLDQGLQFLIQYYNGEERAKGNILERFSAQQFPDLHSELNLSSLELGDSALYFCASSGPGLLAKNIQYFGAGTRLSVL.

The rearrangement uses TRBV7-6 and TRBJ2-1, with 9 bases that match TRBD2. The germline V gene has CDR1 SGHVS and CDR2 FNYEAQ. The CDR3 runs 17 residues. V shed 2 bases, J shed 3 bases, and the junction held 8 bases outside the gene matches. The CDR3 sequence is CASSLKAGGPIYNEQFF. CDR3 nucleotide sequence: TGTGCCAGCAGCTTAAAGGCGGGAGGGCCTATCTACAATGAGCAGTTCTTC. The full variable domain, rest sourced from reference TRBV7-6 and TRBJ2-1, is GAGVSQSPRYKVTKRGQDVALRCDPISGHVSLYWYRQALGQGPEFLTYFNYEAQQDKSGLPNDRFSAERPEGSISTLTIQRTEQRDSAMYRCASSLKAGGPIYNEQFFGPGTRLTVL.

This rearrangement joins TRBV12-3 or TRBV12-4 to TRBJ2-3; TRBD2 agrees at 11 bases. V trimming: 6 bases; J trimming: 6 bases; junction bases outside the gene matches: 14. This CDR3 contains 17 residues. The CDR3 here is CASSRLELAGVRDTQYF. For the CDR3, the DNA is TGTGCCAGCAGCCGACTGGAACTAGCGGGAGTACGTGATACGCAGTATTTT.

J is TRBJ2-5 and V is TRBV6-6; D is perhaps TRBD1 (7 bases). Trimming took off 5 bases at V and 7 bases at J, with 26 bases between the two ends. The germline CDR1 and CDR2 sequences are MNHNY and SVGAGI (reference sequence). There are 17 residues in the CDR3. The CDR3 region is CASSPPEGTVPAGTQYF. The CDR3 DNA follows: TGTGCCAGCAGTCCACCCGAAGGGACAGTCCCAGCGGGGACCCAGTACTTC.

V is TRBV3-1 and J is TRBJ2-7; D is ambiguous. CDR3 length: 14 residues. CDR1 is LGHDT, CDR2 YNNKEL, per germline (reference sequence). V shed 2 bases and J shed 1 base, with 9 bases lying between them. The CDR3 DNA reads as TGTGCCAGCAGCCAATGGGGATATTCCTACGAGCAGTACTTC. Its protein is CASSQWGYSYEQYF.

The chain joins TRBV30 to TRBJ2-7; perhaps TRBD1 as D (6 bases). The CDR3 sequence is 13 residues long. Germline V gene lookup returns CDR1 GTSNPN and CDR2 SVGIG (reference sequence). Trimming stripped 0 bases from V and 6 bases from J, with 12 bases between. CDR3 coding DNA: TGTGCCTGGAGTGTCGGCAGGGGAGCCGAGCAGTACTTC. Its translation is CAWSVGRGAEQYF.

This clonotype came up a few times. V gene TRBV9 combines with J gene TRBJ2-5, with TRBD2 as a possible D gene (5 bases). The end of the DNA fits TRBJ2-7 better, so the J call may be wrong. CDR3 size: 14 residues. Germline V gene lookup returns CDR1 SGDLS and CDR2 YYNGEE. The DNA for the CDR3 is TGTGCCAGCAGCGTTGAAGACGGGATCTACGAGCAGTACTTC. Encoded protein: CASSVEDGIYEQYF.

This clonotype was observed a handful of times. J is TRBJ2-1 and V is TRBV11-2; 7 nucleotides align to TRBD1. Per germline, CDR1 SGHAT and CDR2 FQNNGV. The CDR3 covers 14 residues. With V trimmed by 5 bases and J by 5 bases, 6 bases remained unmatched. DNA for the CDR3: TGTGCCAGCAGCCTGGGGACAGTTAACAATGAGCAGTTCTTC. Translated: CASSLGTVNNEQFF.

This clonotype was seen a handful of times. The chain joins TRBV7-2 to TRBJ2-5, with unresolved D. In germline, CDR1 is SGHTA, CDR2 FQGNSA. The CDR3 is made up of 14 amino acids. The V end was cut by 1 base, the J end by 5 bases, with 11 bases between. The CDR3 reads CASSLVSGPETQYF. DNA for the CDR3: TGTGCCAGCAGCTTAGTTTCCGGCCCCGAGACCCAGTACTTC.

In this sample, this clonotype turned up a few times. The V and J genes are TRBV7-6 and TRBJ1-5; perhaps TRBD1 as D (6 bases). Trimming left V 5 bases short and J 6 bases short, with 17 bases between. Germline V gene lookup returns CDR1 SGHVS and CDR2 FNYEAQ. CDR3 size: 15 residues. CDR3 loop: CASSRTTGSGQPQHF. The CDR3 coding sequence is TGTGCCAGCAGCCGAACTACAGGGAGTGGTCAGCCCCAGCATTTT.

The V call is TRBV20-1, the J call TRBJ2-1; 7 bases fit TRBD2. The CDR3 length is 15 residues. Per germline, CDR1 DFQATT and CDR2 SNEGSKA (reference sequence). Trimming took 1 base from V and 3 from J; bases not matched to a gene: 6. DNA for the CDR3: TGCAGTGCTAGAGGGCTAGCGGATATCTACAATGAGCAGTTCTTC. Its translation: CSARGLADIYNEQFF.

The CDR3 here is CASSEGQGNIQYF. As DNA, the CDR3 is TGCGCCAGCAGTGAGGGACAAGGGAACATTCAGTACTTC. The rearrangement joins TRBV10-1 to TRBJ2-4; a weak D match, TRBD1 (5 bases). With 2 bases removed from V and 7 bases from J, the gap between germline ends came to 9 bases. Germline CDR1 is WNHNN and CDR2 is SYGVQD (reference sequence). This CDR3 has 13 residues.

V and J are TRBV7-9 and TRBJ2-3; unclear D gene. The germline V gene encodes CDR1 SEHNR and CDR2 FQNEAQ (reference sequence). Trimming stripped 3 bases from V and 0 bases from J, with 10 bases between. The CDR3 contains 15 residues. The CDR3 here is CASSFSNPSTDTQYF. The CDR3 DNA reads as TGTGCCAGCAGCTTCTCGAACCCGAGCACAGATACGCAGTATTTT.

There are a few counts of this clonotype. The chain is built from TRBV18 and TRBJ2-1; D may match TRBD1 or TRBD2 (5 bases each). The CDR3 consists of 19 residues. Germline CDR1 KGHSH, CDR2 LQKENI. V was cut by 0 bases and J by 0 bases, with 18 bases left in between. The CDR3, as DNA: TGTGCCAGCTCACCACCGGGAGTAGCGAAGGGGAGCTCCTACAATGAGCAGTTCTTC. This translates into CASSPPGVAKGSSYNEQFF.

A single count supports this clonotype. The CDR3 DNA is TGTGCCAGCAGCCGACGGACAGGAGGACTTCTAGCGGGAAGCTCCTACAATGAGCAGTTCTTC. It specifies CASSRRTGGLLAGSSYNEQFF. The gene calls are TRBV14 and TRBJ2-1; 9 nucleotides line up with TRBD2. With V trimmed by 4 bases and J by 0 bases, 19 bases remained unmatched. The germline gives CDR1 SGHDN, CDR2 FVKESK. This CDR3 contains 21 residues.

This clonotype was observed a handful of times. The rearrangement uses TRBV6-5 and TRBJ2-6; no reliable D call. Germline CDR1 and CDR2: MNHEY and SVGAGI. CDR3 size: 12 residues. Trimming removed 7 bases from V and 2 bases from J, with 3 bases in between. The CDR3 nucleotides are TGTGCCAGCACCACTGGGGCCAACGTCCTGACTTTC. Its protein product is CASTTGANVLTF.